Described below is a single T cell receptor beta chain sequence and its context. The sample originates from a study of blood T cell repertoires in COVID-19. Across the whole study: There were acute and convalescent COVID-19 samples, and they came from the United States, Italy and Spain. The cDNA or gDNA used as material had been derived from T cells, B-cell-depleted T cells, or PBMCs.

In the study's own analysis: Estimated nucleated cell counts came from reference gene primer amplification. The assay was immunoSEQ multiplex PCR, and TCRdb's table has in-frame clones only and misses some. V, J and clone size derive from that table, while D and trimming were established from the DNA sequence. This sample has 120,000 to 150,000 clones, with approximately 79% found just once. Sequences were obtained from peripheral blood. The sequence derives from a man in his forties or fifties with active or convalescent COVID-19.

The CDR3 nucleotides are TGCGCCAGCAGCTTGTTTTTAGCGGGAGGCGAGCAGTACTTC. This codes for CASSLFLAGGEQYF. The V and J genes are TRBV5-1 and TRBJ2-7; 10 bases are shared with TRBD2. The V segment lost 1 base and the J segment 6 bases; nucleotides outside the gene matches: 4. Looked up from germline, CDR1 is SGHRS and CDR2 is YFSETQ. The CDR3 totals 14 residues.